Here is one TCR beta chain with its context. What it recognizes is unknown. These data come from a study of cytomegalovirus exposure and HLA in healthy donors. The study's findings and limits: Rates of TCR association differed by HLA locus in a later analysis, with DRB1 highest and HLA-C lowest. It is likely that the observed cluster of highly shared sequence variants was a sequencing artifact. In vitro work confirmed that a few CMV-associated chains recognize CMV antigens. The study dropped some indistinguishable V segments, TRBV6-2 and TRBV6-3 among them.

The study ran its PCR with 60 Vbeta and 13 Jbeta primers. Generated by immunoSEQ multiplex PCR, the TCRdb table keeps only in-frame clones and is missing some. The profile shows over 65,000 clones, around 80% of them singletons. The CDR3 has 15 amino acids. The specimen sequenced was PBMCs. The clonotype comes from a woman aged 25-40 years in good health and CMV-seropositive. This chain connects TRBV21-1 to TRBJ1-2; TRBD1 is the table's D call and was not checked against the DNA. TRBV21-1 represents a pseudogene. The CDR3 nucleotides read TGTGCCAGCAGCGGCCGGGACAGGGGGCACTATGGCTACACCTTC. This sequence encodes CASSGRDRGHYGYTF.